These 20 T cell receptor beta chains were all obtained from the same sample, sequenced in a study of shared clonotypes between healthy human individuals. The data were produced by immunoSEQ multiplex PCR, yet TCRdb's version contains in-frame clones alone and is incomplete. The repertoire consists of millions of clones, with just over 90% occurring once and the leading ten covering more than 1.5%. The naive CD8 population came from CD45RO-negative cells selected for CCR7, without terminally differentiated effector memory CD45RA+ cells. The source material was naive CD8+ T cells from PBMCs. The receptors derive from a man aged 18 to 29 in good health. Some clones in this sample may be carry-over from other donors' samples.

V and J are TRBV30 and TRBJ2-3; D might be TRBD2 (6 bases). CDR1 and CDR2 from the germline V gene are GTSNPN and SVGIG (reference sequence). CDR3 length equals 13 residues. V lost 7 bases to trimming and J lost 3 bases, with 14 bases between them. The CDR3 region is CASQAGWTDTQYF. The DNA of the CDR3 is TGTGCCTCCCAGGCGGGGTGGACAGATACGCAGTATTTT.

V usage is TRBV11-2 and J usage is TRBJ1-5; the D gene is possibly TRBD1 (5 bases). From germline, CDR1 is SGHAT and CDR2 FQNNGV. V dropped 5 bases and J dropped 1 base, with 15 bases sitting between them. The CDR3 runs 16 residues. The CDR3 spells CASSERGFGSNQPQHF. The CDR3 bases are TGTGCCAGCAGCGAAAGGGGTTTTGGGAGCAATCAGCCCCAGCATTTT.

This sequence joins TRBV27 and TRBJ2-1; 8 positions agree with TRBD1. Germline CDR1 reads MNHEY; CDR2 reads SMNVEV (reference sequence). The CDR3 is 18 amino acids. V shed 4 bases and J 4 bases; nucleotides not matched to a gene: 15. The CDR3 region is CASSSRQGRSPAYNEQFF. CDR3 coding DNA: TGTGCCAGCAGTTCGAGACAGGGGAGGTCACCGGCATACAATGAGCAGTTCTTC.

This clone was picked up a small number of times. This chain joins TRBV27 and TRBJ1-5, with D unclear. CDR3 length: 16 amino acids. The V and J ends lost 5 bases and 3 bases respectively, with 17 bases between them. The germline V gene encodes CDR1 MNHEY and CDR2 SMNVEV (reference sequence). Written as DNA, the CDR3 is TGTGCCAGCAGTCCCCTGAGCGACATTTTCAATCAGCCCCAGCATTTT. Its protein product is CASSPLSDIFNQPQHF.

This chain uses TRBV7-9 with TRBJ2-1, with unresolved D. This CDR3 spans 17 amino acids. Germline loops: CDR1 SEHNR, CDR2 FQNEAQ (reference sequence). The germline V and J ends were trimmed by 5 bases and 0 bases, with 17 bases remaining between them. The CDR3 region is CASSHFPDPGSYNEQFF. The CDR3 nucleotides are TGTGCCAGCAGCCACTTCCCGGACCCTGGCTCCTACAATGAGCAGTTCTTC.

CDR3 bases: TGTGCCAGCAGTTGGGGGTCGGGGTACACTGAAGCTTTCTTT. Amino acids: CASSWGSGYTEAFF. The V and J genes are TRBV6-6 and TRBJ1-1; D is perhaps TRBD1 (5 bases). Germline assignment: CDR1 MNHNY and CDR2 SVGAGI (reference sequence). V gave up 4 bases and J gave up 3 bases, with 12 bases separating them. CDR3 length: 14 amino acids.

The CDR3 is CASSQKGPRVGEQYF. The CDR3 DNA follows: TGTGCCAGCAGCCAAAAAGGACCCAGGGTGGGCGAGCAGTACTTC. V usage is TRBV14 and J usage is TRBJ2-7; perhaps TRBD1 as D (5 bases). Germline CDR1 SGHDN, CDR2 FVKESK. This CDR3 is 15 amino acids long. V lost 2 bases to trimming and J lost 6 bases, with 17 bases between them.

Worth noting for this clone: Other DNA sequences of this sample code for an identical CDR3. This sequence joins TRBV28 and TRBJ1-5; D remains ambiguous. This CDR3 has 14 residues. Trimming removed 3 bases from V and 0 bases from J, with 6 bases in between. CDR1 is MDHEN and CDR2 is SYDVKM in the germline V gene. The CDR3 DNA follows: TGTGCCAGCAGTTTCCGGATTAGCAATCAGCCCCAGCATTTT. This sequence encodes CASSFRISNQPQHF.

This chain joins TRBV30 and TRBJ1-1; tentatively, D is TRBD1 (6 bases). The V gene lost 4 bases and the J gene lost 5 bases, with 17 bases spanning the gap. The CDR3 sequence is 14 residues long. Germline V lookup: CDR1 GTSNPN, CDR2 SVGIG (reference sequence). CDR3 in amino acids: CAWISIIGGTEAFF. The DNA of the CDR3 is TGTGCCTGGATATCTATTATAGGGGGGACTGAAGCTTTCTTT.

This clone was observed once. This sequence joins TRBV15 and TRBJ2-7; TRBD2 might be the D (6 bases). CDR1 is LNHNV and CDR2 is YYDKDF in the germline V gene (reference sequence). Trimming took 0 bases from V and 4 from J, leaving 16 bases between them. The CDR3 contains 16 residues. CDR3: CATSRDRAVRGYEQYF. The CDR3 DNA is TGTGCCACCAGCAGAGATCGTGCGGTTCGGGGGTACGAGCAGTACTTC.

The CDR3 region is CASSYYTTAPVNEQFF. CDR3 nucleotides: TGTGCCAGCAGTTACTATACGACCGCCCCGGTCAATGAGCAGTTCTTC. V and J are TRBV6-5 and TRBJ2-1; unclear D gene. This CDR3 has 16 residues. Trimming removed 1 base at V and 6 bases at J, with 16 bases between. CDR1 MNHEY and CDR2 SVGAGI come from the germline V gene.

The J gene is TRBJ2-1, the V gene TRBV6-6, with TRBD2 matching over 10 bases. This CDR3 has 16 residues. Germline V gene lookup returns CDR1 MNHNY and CDR2 SVGAGI (reference sequence). The trim removed 6 bases at V and 7 bases at J, leaving 12 bases unmatched. The CDR3, as DNA: TGTGCCAGCAGCGGACAGCGGGAGGGAGGTTGGAATGAGCAGTTCTTC. This sequence encodes CASSGQREGGWNEQFF.

The CDR3 DNA sequence: TGTGCCAGCAGCTTCGCCACTGAAGCGGTAGGCTACAATGAGCAGTTCTTC. It codes for CASSFATEAVGYNEQFF. The rearrangement uses TRBV11-2 and TRBJ2-1, with D perhaps TRBD2 (5 bases). The V gene lost 3 bases and the J gene lost 3 bases, with 18 bases spanning the gap. The CDR3 contains 17 residues. Germline V gives CDR1 SGHAT, CDR2 FQNNGV. The whole variable domain, remainder taken from reference TRBV11-2 and TRBJ2-1, is EAGVAQSPRYKIIEKRQSVAFWCNPISGHATLYWYQQILGQGPKLLIQFQNNGVVDDSQLPKDRFSAERLKGVDSTLKIQPAKLEDSAVYLCASSFATEAVGYNEQFFGPGTRLTVL.

In its sample, this clone was seen once. The chain combines TRBV9 with TRBJ2-2, with 8 bases fitting TRBD1. Trimming at V came to 3 bases and at J to 6 bases, leaving 4 bases not matched to a gene. CDR1 is SGDLS, CDR2 YYNGEE, per germline. There are 14 residues in the CDR3. CDR3 nucleotides: TGTGCCAGCAGCGAGTGGACAGGGTCCGGGGAGCTGTTTTTT. Its protein is CASSEWTGSGELFF.

The V and J genes are TRBV27 and TRBJ2-3; 8 bases fit TRBD1. This CDR3 has 18 residues. V gave up 4 bases and J gave up 0 bases; unmatched junction bases: 12. Germline V gene sequence: CDR1 MNHEY, CDR2 SMNVEV (reference sequence). DNA of the CDR3: TGTGCCAGCAGTTGGGACAGGAGTGGGGGGCCTAGCACAGATACGCAGTATTTT. Amino acid sequence: CASSWDRSGGPSTDTQYF.

The gene calls are TRBV7-9 and TRBJ2-1, with D possibly being TRBD2 (6 bases). This CDR3 region has 17 residues. The V end lost 4 bases, the J end lost 0 bases, and 16 bases lay between the germline ends. Germline values: CDR1 SEHNR, CDR2 FQNEAQ (reference sequence). The CDR3 DNA is TGTGCCAGCAGCTCCATGTCGGCGCGGGACTCCTACAATGAGCAGTTCTTC. Translated: CASSSMSARDSYNEQFF. Full variable domain (remainder filled in from reference TRBV7-9 and TRBJ2-1): DTGVSQNPRHKITKRGQNVTFRCDPISEHNRLYWYRQTLGQGPEFLTYFQNEAQLEKSRLLSDRFSAERPKGSFSTLEIQRTEQGDSAMYLCASSSMSARDSYNEQFFGPGTRLTVL.

This clone has only one observation. V usage is TRBV27 and J usage is TRBJ1-1, with 7 bases lining up with TRBD1. The CDR3 spans 17 residues. Germline trimming cut 4 bases from V and 0 bases from J; bases unmatched to any gene: 11. CDR1 and CDR2 (germline): MNHEY, SMNVEV (reference sequence). CDR3 DNA sequence: TGTGCCAGCAGTTCCCGGACAGGCATCATACTGAACACTGAAGCTTTCTTT. The encoded protein is CASSSRTGIILNTEAFF.

This sequence joins TRBV5-1 and TRBJ2-2, with D maybe TRBD2 (7 bases). Trimming removed 0 bases from V and 4 bases from J, with 13 bases in between. Germline values: CDR1 SGHRS, CDR2 YFSETQ. The CDR3 runs 16 residues. CDR3 DNA sequence: TGCGCCAGCAGCTTGGTTGGGGGGGCGAGCACCGGGGAGCTGTTTTTT. This encodes CASSLVGGASTGELFF.

This rearrangement joins TRBV4-3 to TRBJ2-1; 7 bases agree with TRBD2. Trimming cost V 1 base and J 5 bases; bases outside gene matches: 14. This CDR3 is 18 amino acids long. Per germline, CDR1 LGHNA and CDR2 YSLEER. The CDR3 DNA reads as TGCGCCAGCAGCCAAGTCTGGTCTGGGCTAGCGGAAAACAATGAGCAGTTCTTC. Translated, it gives CASSQVWSGLAENNEQFF.

The chain combines TRBV30 with TRBJ2-7; D tentatively reads TRBD1 or TRBD2 (7 bases each). The CDR3 totals 13 residues. Trimming removed 8 bases from V and 5 bases from J, with 19 bases in between. CDR1 and CDR2 from the germline V gene are GTSNPN and SVGIG (reference sequence). CDR3 DNA: TGTGCCGCGAGACAGGGAGGGGTGAACGAGCAGTACTTC. Protein: CAARQGGVNEQYF. Full variable domain (outside the CDR3, taken from reference TRBV30 and TRBJ2-7): SQTIHQWPATLVQPVGSPLSLECTVEGTSNPNLYWYRQAAGRGLQLLFYSVGIGQISSEVPQNLSASRPQDRQFILSSKKLLLSDSGFYLCAARQGGVNEQYFGPGTRLTVT.